This T cell receptor (beta chain) came from a study of a mutant IDH1 vaccine in newly diagnosed glioma. At the level of the study: It was radiotherapy, temozolomide, or both that patients received previously, with most receiving both. Visit V12 was at week 35; visit V13 was at week 47.

As concerns this clone: The antigen remains unidentified.

The time point: week 35, safety follow-up. Doses comprised 300 ug of mutant IDH1 20-mer peptide each, plus topical imiquimod. Findings and limits, study-wide: The study observed vaccine-induced immune responses in 90% to 95% of patients.

V was shortened by 7 bases and J by 6 bases, with 13 bases between the two germline ends. The length of the CDR3 is 13 residues. Germline CDR1 and CDR2: LNHDA and SQIVND (reference sequence). Sequencing was performed with immunoSEQ multiplex PCR; in TCRdb, only in-frame clones are kept and a portion is missing. The sample yields about 60,000 clones, around four fifths seen once. The sequencing here drew on PBMCs, taken from a glioma patient whose treatment included an IDH1 peptide vaccine. The chain links TRBV19 to TRBJ1-5; perhaps TRBD1 as D (5 bases). This TCR was recovered from a man aged 25 to 40 with glioma. The CDR3 nucleotides read TGTGCCAGTACCCTGACAGATTCTCAGCCCCAGCATTTT. This translates into CASTLTDSQPQHF.